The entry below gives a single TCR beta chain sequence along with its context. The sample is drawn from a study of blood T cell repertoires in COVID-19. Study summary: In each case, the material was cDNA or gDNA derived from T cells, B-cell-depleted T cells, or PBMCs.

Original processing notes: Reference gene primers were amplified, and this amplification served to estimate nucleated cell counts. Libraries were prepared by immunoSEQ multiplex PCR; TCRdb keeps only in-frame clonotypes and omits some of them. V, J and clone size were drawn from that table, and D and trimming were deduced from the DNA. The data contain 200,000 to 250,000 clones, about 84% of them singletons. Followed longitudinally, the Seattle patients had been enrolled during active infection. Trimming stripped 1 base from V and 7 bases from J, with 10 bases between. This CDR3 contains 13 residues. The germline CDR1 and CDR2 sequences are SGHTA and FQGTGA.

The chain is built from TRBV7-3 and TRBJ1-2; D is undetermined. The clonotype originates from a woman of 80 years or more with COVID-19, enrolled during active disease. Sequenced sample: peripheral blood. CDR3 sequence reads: CASSLKPPGGYTF. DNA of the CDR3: TGTGCCAGCAGCTTAAAGCCTCCAGGTGGCTACACCTTC.